A single T cell receptor (beta chain) is shown here with its context. The data were obtained in a study of blood T cell repertoires in COVID-19. Study context: Acute and convalescent COVID-19 samples came from the United States, Italy and Spain.

Libraries were prepared by immunoSEQ multiplex PCR; TCRdb keeps only in-frame clonotypes and omits some of them. The top ten hold 6% to 9.5% of the sample, which has about 200,000 clones, roughly 80% seen once. This CDR3 has 17 residues. Germline CDR1 and CDR2: SGHAT and FQNNGV. Trimming took 3 bases from V and 6 from J; bases not matched to a gene: 12. This TCR came from a woman aged 80 or older with acute or convalescent COVID-19. The sequenced sample consisted of peripheral blood. The J gene is TRBJ2-1, the V gene TRBV11-2; 9 bases map to TRBD2. The CDR3 region is CASSLGLGGGAGNEQFF. CDR3 coding DNA: TGTGCCAGCAGCTTGGGCCTAGGCGGGGGGGCCGGCAATGAGCAGTTCTTC.